A single TCR beta chain is shown here with its context. Its matching antigen is unknown. This specimen belongs to a study of T cell responses to AZD1222 COVID-19 vaccine. Study results and caveats: Repertoire samples came only from after the peak T cell response.

Sequencing was performed with immunoSEQ multiplex PCR; in TCRdb, only in-frame clones are kept and a portion is missing. Of fewer than 120,000 clones in the sample, 88% were seen once. This CDR3 has 16 residues. Germline values: CDR1 SGHDN, CDR2 FVKESK. The junction had 9 bases not matched to a gene; V was cut back by 5 bases and J by 3 bases. The sample in question was peripheral blood, obtained on day 0 of AZD1222 vaccination. The receptor was isolated from an adult in good health. V gene TRBV14 combines with J gene TRBJ2-5; 10 bases map to TRBD2. CDR3 in amino acids: CASSIRASGSKETQYF. The DNA of the CDR3 is TGTGCCAGCAGCATTAGGGCTAGCGGGAGTAAAGAGACCCAGTACTTC.